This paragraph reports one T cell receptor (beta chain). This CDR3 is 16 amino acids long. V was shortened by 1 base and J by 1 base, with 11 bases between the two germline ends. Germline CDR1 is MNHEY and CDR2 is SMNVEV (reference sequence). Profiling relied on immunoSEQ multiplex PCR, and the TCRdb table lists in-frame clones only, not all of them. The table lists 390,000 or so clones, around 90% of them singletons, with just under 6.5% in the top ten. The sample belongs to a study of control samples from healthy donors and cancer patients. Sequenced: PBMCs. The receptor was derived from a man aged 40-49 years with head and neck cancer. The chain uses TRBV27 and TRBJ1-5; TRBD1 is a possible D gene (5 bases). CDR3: CASSLFRGGSNQPQHF. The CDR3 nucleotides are TGTGCCAGCAGTTTATTTCGGGGCGGGAGCAATCAGCCCCAGCATTTT.